This T cell receptor (beta chain) was sequenced for a study of T cells in localized non-small cell lung cancer. Notes on this clone: The antigen is unknown.

Profiling relied on immunoSEQ multiplex PCR, and the TCRdb table lists in-frame clones only, not all of them. This sample has about 77,000 clones, with 88% found just once. This CDR3 contains 13 residues. V was cut by 1 base and J by 6 bases, with 11 bases left in between. CDR1 is SGDLS and CDR2 is YYNGEE in the germline V gene. General study findings and limits: A median of around 60 clones ranked among the top 100 in tumor appeared in adjacent lung. Sequencing involved a lone tumor region, leaving heterogeneity possible. The highest T cell clonality was in uninvolved adjacent lung, above tumor.

Sequenced material: peripheral blood, taken before any cancer treatment. The TCR was taken from a woman aged 40-70 years with stage I squamous cell lung carcinoma. V usage is TRBV9 and J usage is TRBJ2-7; D might be TRBD2 (5 bases). CDR3 DNA: TGTGCCAGCAGCGTATGGGGAGAGGGCGAGCAGTACTTC. This gives the protein CASSVWGEGEQYF.